The clone carrying this T cell receptor beta chain was observed a handful of times. Its antigen is still unknown. This specimen comes from a study of cytomegalovirus exposure and HLA in healthy donors. Primers for the PCR totalled 60 Vbeta and 13 Jbeta. Assay used: immunoSEQ multiplex PCR; TCRdb lists only in-frame clones, some missing. The sample holds 210,000 or so clones, 70% to 80% seen once. Study-wide results and caveats: The investigators catalogued under 200 TCR beta chains as cytomegalovirus-associated. Researchers left out some V segments, among them TRBV6-2 and TRBV6-3, as indistinguishable. An analysis that was carried out later associated 15,000 to 20,000 TCR beta sequences with HLA alleles at 0.05 false discovery rate.

CDR3 length equals 13 residues. Germline CDR1 and CDR2: SGHDT and YYEEEE. Germline trimming cut 1 base from V and 12 bases from J; bases unmatched to any gene: 7. All the people who gave samples were healthy bone marrow donors. Sequenced sample: PBMCs. This receptor was obtained from a man between 35 and 55 years old in good health and CMV-seronegative. The chain couples TRBV5-6 to TRBJ2-4, with TRBD1 identical over 7 bases. The CDR3 loop is CASSLPGTEGQYF. The CDR3 DNA sequence: TGTGCCAGCAGCTTGCCGGGGACAGAGGGTCAGTACTTC.